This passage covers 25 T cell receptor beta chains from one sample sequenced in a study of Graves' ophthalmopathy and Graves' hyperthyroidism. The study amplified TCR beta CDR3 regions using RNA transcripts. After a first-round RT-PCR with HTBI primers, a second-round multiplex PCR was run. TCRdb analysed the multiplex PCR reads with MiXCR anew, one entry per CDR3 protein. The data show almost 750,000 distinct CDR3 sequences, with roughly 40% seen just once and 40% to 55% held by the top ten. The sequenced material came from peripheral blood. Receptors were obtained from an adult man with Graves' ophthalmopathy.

Written as DNA, the CDR3 is TGTGCCAGCAGCTTGGTTGGGACAGTCCGAGAGACCCAGTACTTC. Translating gives CASSLVGTVRETQYF. The gene calls are TRBV5-5 and TRBJ2-5, with 7 nucleotides matching TRBD1. The CDR3 sequence is 15 residues long. V dropped 0 bases and J dropped 4; count of bases not matched to a gene: 6. Germline-derived CDR1 and CDR2 are SGHKS and YYEKEE (reference sequence).

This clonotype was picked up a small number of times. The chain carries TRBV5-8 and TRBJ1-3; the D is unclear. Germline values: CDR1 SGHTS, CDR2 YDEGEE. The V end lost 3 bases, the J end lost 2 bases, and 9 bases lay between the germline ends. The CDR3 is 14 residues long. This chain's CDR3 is CASSSQRAGNTIYF. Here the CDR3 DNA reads TGTGCCAGCAGCTCGCAGCGAGCTGGAAACACCATATATTTT.

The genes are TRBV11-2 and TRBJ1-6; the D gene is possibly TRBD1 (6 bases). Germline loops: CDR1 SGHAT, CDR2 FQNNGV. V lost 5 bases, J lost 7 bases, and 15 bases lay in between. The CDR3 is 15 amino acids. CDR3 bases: TGTGCCAGCAGCACACGGACAGCGGGAAATTCACCCCTCCACTTT. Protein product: CASSTRTAGNSPLHF. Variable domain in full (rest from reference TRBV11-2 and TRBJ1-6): EAGVAQSPRYKIIEKRQSVAFWCNPISGHATLYWYQQILGQGPKLLIQFQNNGVVDDSQLPKDRFSAERLKGVDSTLKIQPAKLEDSAVYLCASSTRTAGNSPLHFGNGTRLTVT.

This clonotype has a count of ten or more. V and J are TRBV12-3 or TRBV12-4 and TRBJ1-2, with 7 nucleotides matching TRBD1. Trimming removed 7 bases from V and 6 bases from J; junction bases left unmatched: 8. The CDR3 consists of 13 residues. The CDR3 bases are TGTGCCAGCACCTCGACAGGGTATCATGGCTACACCTTC. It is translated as CASTSTGYHGYTF.

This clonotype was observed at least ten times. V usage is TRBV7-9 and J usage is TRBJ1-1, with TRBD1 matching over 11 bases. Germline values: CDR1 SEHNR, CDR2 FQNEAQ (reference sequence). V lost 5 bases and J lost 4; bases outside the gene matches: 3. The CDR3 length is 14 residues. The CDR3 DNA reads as TGTGCCAGCAGCACCGGGACAGGGGGCACTGAAGCTTTCTTT. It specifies CASSTGTGGTEAFF.

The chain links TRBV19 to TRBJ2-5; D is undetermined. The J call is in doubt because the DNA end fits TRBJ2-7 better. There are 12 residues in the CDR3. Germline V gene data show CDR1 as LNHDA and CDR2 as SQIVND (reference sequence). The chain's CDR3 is CASSKATYEQYF. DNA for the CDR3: TGTGCCAGTAGTAAGGCCACCTACGAGCAGTACTTC.

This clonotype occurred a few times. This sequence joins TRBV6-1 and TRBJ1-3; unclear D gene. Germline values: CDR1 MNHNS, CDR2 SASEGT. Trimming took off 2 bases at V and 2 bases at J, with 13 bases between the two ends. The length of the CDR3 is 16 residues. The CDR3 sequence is CASSEIGGGTGNTIYF. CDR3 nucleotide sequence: TGTGCCAGCAGTGAAATTGGCGGCGGAACTGGAAACACCATATATTTT.

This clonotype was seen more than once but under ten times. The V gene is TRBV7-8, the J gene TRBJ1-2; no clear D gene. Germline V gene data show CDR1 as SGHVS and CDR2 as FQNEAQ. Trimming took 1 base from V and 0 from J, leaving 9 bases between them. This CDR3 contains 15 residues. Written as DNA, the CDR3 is TGTGCCAGCAGCTTAGGGGTCGGGACTAACTATGGCTACACCTTC. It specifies CASSLGVGTNYGYTF.

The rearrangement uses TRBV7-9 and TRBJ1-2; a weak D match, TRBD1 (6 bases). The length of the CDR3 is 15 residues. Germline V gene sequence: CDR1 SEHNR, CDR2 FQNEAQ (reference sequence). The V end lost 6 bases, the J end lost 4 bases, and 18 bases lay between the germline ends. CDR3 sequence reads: CASSSLGGRAYGYTF. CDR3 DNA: TGTGCCAGCAGTTCTCTTGGGGGCAGGGCCTATGGCTACACCTTC.

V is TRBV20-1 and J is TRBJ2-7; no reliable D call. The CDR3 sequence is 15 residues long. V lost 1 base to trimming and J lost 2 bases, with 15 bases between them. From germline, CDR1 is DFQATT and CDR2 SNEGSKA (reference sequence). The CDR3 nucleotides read TGCAGTGCTAGAGTTCAAGCTTTATCTCCCTACGAGCAGTACTTC. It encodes CSARVQALSPYEQYF.

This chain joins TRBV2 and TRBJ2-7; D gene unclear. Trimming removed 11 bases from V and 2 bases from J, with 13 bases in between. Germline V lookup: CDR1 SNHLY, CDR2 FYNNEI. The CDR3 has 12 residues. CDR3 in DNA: TGTGCCGAGAAGGTCAGAGCCTACGAGCAGTACTTC. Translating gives CAEKVRAYEQYF.

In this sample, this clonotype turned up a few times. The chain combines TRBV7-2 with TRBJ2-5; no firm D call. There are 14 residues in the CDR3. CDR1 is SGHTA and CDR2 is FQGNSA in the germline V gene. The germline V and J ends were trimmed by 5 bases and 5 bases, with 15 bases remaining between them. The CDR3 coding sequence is TGTGCCAGCAGCCCTCTTTGGGAAAGGGAGACCCAGTACTTC. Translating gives CASSPLWERETQYF.

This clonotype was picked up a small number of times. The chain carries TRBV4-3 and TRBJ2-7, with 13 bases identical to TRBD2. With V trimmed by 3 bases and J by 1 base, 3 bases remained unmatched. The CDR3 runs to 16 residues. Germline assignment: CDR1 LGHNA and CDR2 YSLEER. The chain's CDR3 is CASSQTSGGLSYEQYF. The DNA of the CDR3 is TGCGCCAGCAGCCAGACTAGCGGGGGGCTTTCCTACGAGCAGTACTTC.

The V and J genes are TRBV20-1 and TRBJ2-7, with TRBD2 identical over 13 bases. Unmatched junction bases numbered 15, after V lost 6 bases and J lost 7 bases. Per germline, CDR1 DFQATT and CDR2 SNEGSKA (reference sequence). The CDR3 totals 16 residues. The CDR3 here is CSARTSGGIFSVEQYF. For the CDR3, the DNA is TGCAGTGCCCGGACTAGCGGGGGAATCTTTAGTGTGGAGCAGTACTTC.

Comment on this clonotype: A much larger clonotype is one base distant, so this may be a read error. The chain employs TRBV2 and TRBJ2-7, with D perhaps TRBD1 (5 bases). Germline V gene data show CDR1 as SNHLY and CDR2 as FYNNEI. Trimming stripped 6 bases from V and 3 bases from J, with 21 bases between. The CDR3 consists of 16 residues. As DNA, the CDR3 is TGTGCCAGCAGAGACTTCGGAAGGGGCAGTAACTACGAGCAGTACTTC. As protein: CASRDFGRGSNYEQYF.

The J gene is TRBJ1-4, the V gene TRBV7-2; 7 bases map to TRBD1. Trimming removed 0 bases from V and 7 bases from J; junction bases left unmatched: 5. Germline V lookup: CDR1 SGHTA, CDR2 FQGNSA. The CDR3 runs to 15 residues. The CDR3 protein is CASSLAGQSSEKLFF. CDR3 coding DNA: TGTGCCAGCAGCTTAGCGGGACAGTCGAGTGAAAAACTGTTTTTT.

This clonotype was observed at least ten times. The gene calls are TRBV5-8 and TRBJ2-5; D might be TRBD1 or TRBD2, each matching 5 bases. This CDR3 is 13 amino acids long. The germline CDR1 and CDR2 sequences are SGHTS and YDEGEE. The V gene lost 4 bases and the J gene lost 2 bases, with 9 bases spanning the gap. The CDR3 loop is CASSRDGQETQYF. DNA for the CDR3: TGTGCCAGCAGCCGGGACGGACAAGAGACCCAGTACTTC.

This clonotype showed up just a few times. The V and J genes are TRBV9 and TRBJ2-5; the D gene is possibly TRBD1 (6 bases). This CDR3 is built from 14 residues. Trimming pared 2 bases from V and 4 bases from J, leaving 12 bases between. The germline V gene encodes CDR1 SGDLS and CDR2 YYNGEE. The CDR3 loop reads CASSVDSRSETQYF. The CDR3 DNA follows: TGTGCCAGCAGCGTGGACAGTAGGTCAGAGACCCAGTACTTC.

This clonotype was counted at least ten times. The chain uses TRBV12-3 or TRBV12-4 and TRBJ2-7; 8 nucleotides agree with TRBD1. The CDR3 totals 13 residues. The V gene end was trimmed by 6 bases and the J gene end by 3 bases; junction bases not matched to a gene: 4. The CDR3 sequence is CASSIDRGYEQYF. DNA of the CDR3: TGTGCCAGCAGCATCGACAGGGGCTACGAGCAGTACTTC.

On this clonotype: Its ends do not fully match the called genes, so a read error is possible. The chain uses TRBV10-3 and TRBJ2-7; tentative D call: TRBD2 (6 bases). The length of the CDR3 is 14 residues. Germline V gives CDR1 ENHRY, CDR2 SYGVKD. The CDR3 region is CASSYSLAPYEQYF. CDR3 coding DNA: TGTGCCAGCAGTTACTCTCTAGCGCCCTACGAGCAGTACTTC.

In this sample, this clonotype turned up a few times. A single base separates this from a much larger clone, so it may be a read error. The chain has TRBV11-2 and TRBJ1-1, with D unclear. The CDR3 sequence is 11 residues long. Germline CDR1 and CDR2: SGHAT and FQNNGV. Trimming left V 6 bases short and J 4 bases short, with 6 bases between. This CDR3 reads CASREITEAFF. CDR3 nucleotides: TGTGCCAGCAGGGAGATCACTGAAGCTTTCTTT.

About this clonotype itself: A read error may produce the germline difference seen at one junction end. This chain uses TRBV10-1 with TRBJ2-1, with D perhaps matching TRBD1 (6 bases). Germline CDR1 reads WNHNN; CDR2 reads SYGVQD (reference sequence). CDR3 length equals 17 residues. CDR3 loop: CASSYSGTWSSYNEQFF. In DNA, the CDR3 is TGTGCCAGCAGTTACTCAGGGACATGGAGCTCCTACAATGAGCAGTTCTTC.

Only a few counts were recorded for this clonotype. The CDR3 is CASSRRDSMADYGYTF. DNA of the CDR3: TGTGCCAGCAGCCGACGGGACTCAATGGCGGACTATGGCTACACCTTC. The chain links TRBV3-1 to TRBJ1-2; tentatively, D is TRBD1 (5 bases). Between the trimmed V and J ends, which lost 4 bases and 3 bases, there was a span of 18 bases. From germline, CDR1 is LGHDT and CDR2 YNNKEL (reference sequence). The CDR3 consists of 16 residues.

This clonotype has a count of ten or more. As DNA, the CDR3 is TGTGCCAGCAGCTTAACTACTGAAGCTTTCTTT. This gives the protein CASSLTTEAFF. The chain links TRBV7-9 to TRBJ1-1; D gene uncertain. Germline CDR1 SEHNR, CDR2 FQNEAQ (reference sequence). V lost 2 bases to trimming and J lost 5 bases, with 3 bases between them. The CDR3 spans 11 residues.

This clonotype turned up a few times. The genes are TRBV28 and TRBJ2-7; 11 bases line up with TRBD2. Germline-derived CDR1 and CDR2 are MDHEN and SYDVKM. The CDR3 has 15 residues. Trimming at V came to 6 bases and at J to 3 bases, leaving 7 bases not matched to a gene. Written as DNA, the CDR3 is TGTGCCAGCAGCCAGGGACTAGCGGAACGCTACGAGCAGTACTTC. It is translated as CASSQGLAERYEQYF. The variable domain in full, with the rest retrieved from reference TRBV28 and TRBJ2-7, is DVKVTQSSRYLVKRTGEKVFLECVQDMDHENMFWYRQDPGLGLRLIYFSYDVKMKEKGDIPEGYSVSREKKERFSLILESASTNQTSMYLCASSQGLAERYEQYFGPGTRLTVT.